These T cell receptor beta chains were read from a single sample in a study of post-analysis software for immune sequencing data. TCRdb re-called the PCR reads with MiXCR, one entry per CDR3 protein. Of approximately 730,000 distinct CDR3 sequences in the sample, more than 45% were seen once. Input material: blood. The receptor source for this set is a girl under 18 with multiple sclerosis. Each CDR3 is given with its conserved first and last residue. The D gene is left open where the match is weak. Clone size is shown for a subset of rows, as once, few, many or a class of expanded clone.

DNA: TGTGCCAGCAGCTTAGTGGTCGGGCCGAGGTCTGGCGGGAGGGCCGGGGAGCAGTTCTTC
CDR3: CASSLVVGPRSGGRAGEQFF
V: TRBV7-2
length: 20
size: NA
D: TRBD2
J: TRBJ2-1

DNA: TGTGCCAGCAGTACGGGATTCCCCGGGACAGGGAAGTCACCCCTCCACTTT
CDR3: CASSTGFPGTGKSPLHF
V: TRBV12-3/TRBV12-4
length: 17
size: NA
D: TRBD1
J: TRBJ1-6

DNA: TGTGCCAGCAGGGAAATGAATGGGGGGTTTTCCTACGAGCAGTACTTC
CDR3: CASREMNGGFSYEQYF
V: TRBV28
length: 16
size: NA
D: NA
J: TRBJ2-7

DNA: TGTGCCAGCAGCTTGGTGCTCCTCCTGGGGCAACCCACCTCTGGCGTGGAGACCCAGTACTTC
CDR3: CASSLVLLLGQPTSGVETQYF
V: TRBV5-8
length: 21
size: NA
D: NA
J: TRBJ2-5

DNA: TGTGCCAGCAGAGGACTAGCGGGAACCGACGAGCAGTACTTC
CDR3: CASRGLAGTDEQYF
V: TRBV6-5
length: 14
size: few
D: TRBD2
J: TRBJ2-7

DNA: TGCGCCAGCAGCGCCGGGACAGTCCCCTACGAGCAGTACTTC
CDR3: CASSAGTVPYEQYF
V: TRBV5-1
length: 14
size: NA
D: TRBD1
J: TRBJ2-7

DNA: TGCAGCGTTCGGTCTAACAGTGCCTTCACTGAAGCTTTCTTT
CDR3: CSVRSNSAFTEAFF
V: TRBV29-1
length: 14
size: NA
D: NA
J: TRBJ1-1

DNA: TGTGCCAGCAGTCCCCCGGGACTAGCGGGAGCTGCAGATACGCAGTATTTT
CDR3: CASSPPGLAGAADTQYF
V: TRBV6-1
length: 17
size: NA
D: TRBD2
J: TRBJ2-3

DNA: TGCAGTGCTAGTTCTGGTCTAGCAACCAAAGAGACCCAGTACTTC
CDR3: CSASSGLATKETQYF
V: TRBV20-1
length: 15
size: NA
D: NA
J: TRBJ2-5

DNA: TGTGCCAGCAGATTGGGTAGCGGCAGTTACAATGAGCAGTTCTTC
CDR3: CASRLGSGSYNEQFF
V: TRBV12-3/TRBV12-4
length: 15
size: few
D: NA
J: TRBJ2-1

DNA: TGTGCCAGCAGCGTTATCCAAGCAGATACGCAGTATTTT
CDR3: CASSVIQADTQYF
V: TRBV7-2
length: 13
size: few
D: NA
J: TRBJ2-3

DNA: TGCGCCAGCAGCCAAGGTCCAGCGGGAGAGGATTACAATGAGCAGTTCTTC
CDR3: CASSQGPAGEDYNEQFF
V: TRBV4-3
length: 17
size: NA
D: TRBD2
J: TRBJ2-1

DNA: TGTGCCAGCAGAAAGGAGCGGGAGGGGAATGAGCAGTTCTTC
CDR3: CASRKEREGNEQFF
V: TRBV5-6
length: 14
size: NA
D: TRBD2
J: TRBJ2-1

DNA: TGTGCCAGCAGCCCAGATGGGACCCTCCGGGAGCAGTTCTTC
CDR3: CASSPDGTLREQFF
V: TRBV7-3
length: 14
size: NA
D: NA
J: TRBJ2-1

DNA: TGTGCTAGCAGCTTATGGGGGAACAATGAGCAGTACTTC
CDR3: CASSLWGNNEQYF
V: TRBV7-7
length: 13
size: NA
D: NA
J: TRBJ2-7

DNA: TGTGCCAGCAGCCCCCTGGGCGGGGGCCCAACGGGGAACACTGAAGCTTTCTTT
CDR3: CASSPLGGGPTGNTEAFF
V: TRBV7-2
length: 18
size: NA
D: NA
J: TRBJ1-1

DNA: TGTGCCAGCAGCCGACACGCGAACACTGAAGCTTTCTTT
CDR3: CASSRHANTEAFF
V: TRBV7-9
length: 13
size: NA
D: NA
J: TRBJ1-1

DNA: TGCAGTGCTAGAAATCCCGCGGACTTTCTAGAGCAGTTCTTC
CDR3: CSARNPADFLEQFF
V: TRBV20-1
length: 14
size: once
D: NA
J: TRBJ2-1

DNA: TGCAGTGCTAGAGTAGCCACCAAAAACATTCAGTACTTC
CDR3: CSARVATKNIQYF
V: TRBV20-1
length: 13
size: NA
D: NA
J: TRBJ2-4

DNA: TGTGCCATCAGTGACCGCCTAGGGCTGTCCTACGAGCAGTACTTC
CDR3: CAISDRLGLSYEQYF
V: TRBV10-3
length: 15
size: NA
D: NA
J: TRBJ2-7

DNA: TGTGCCAGCAGTTACTCAGACGGGGGGGTGAATGAGCAGTTCTTC
CDR3: CASSYSDGGVNEQFF
V: TRBV6-6
length: 15
size: NA
D: TRBD2
J: TRBJ2-1

DNA: TGTGCCAGCAGTGAAGCCCCTCGTCTGTCTGTTAGCGTCTACGAGCAGTACTTC
CDR3: CASSEAPRLSVSVYEQYF
V: TRBV6-1
length: 18
size: few
D: NA
J: TRBJ2-7

DNA: TGTGCCAACAGTCGACGGGGCTCCTACGAGCAGTACTTC
CDR3: CANSRRGSYEQYF
V: TRBV12-3/TRBV12-4
length: 13
size: NA
D: NA
J: TRBJ2-7

DNA: TGCGCCAGCAGCCAAGTGGGGGGCGGAAGCACAGATACGCAGTATTTT
CDR3: CASSQVGGGSTDTQYF
V: TRBV4-3
length: 16
size: few
D: NA
J: TRBJ2-3

DNA: TGTGCCAGCAGTTACTCGACAGGCCTCACTGAAGCTTTCTTT
CDR3: CASSYSTGLTEAFF
V: TRBV6-5
length: 14
size: NA
D: NA
J: TRBJ1-1

DNA: TGCAGTGCTAGAGATAGGGACATCACCTACAATGAGCAGTTCTTC
CDR3: CSARDRDITYNEQFF
V: TRBV20-1
length: 15
size: once
D: NA
J: TRBJ2-1

DNA: TGTGCTAGCAGCCTTGACAGGGCCTCCGAGCAGTACTTC
CDR3: CASSLDRASEQYF
V: TRBV7-7
length: 13
size: NA
D: TRBD1
J: TRBJ2-7

DNA: TGCAGTGCTAGAGATTTGAGGGGAGGAGGATTTAATGAGCGGTTCTTC
CDR3: CSARDLRGGGFNERFF
V: TRBV20-1
length: 16
size: NA
D: NA
J: TRBJ2-1

DNA: TGTGCCAGCAGCTTGGGGGACAGGGGTATCTACGAGCAGTACTTC
CDR3: CASSLGDRGIYEQYF
V: TRBV7-2
length: 15
size: few
D: TRBD1
J: TRBJ2-7